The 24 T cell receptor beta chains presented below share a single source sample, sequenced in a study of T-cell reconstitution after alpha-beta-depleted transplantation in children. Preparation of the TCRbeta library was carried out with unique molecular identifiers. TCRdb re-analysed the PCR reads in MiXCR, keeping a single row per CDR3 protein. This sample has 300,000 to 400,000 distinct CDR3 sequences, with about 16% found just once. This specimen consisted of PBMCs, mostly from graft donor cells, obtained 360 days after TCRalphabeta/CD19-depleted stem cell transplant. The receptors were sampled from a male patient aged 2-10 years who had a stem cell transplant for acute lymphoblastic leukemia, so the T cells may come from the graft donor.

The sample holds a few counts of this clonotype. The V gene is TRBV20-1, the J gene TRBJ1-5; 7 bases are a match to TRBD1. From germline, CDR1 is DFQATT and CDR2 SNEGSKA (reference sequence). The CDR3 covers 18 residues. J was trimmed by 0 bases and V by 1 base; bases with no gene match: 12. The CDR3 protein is CSARARTGRRYSNQPQHF. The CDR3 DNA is TGCAGTGCTAGAGCAAGGACAGGACGGCGCTATAGCAATCAGCCCCAGCATTTT.

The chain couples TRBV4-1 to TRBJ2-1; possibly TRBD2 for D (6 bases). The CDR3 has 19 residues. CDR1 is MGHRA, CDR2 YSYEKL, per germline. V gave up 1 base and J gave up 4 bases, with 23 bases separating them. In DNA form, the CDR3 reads TGCGCCAGCAGCCAAGGCTGGGGGACTGCAGCCCGACTTTACAATGAGCAGTTCTTC. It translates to CASSQGWGTAARLYNEQFF.

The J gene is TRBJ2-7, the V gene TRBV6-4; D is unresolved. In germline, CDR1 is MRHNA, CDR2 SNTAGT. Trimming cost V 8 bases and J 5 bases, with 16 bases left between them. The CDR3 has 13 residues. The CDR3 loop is CASLESSVDEQYF. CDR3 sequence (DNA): TGTGCCAGCCTCGAGTCCTCCGTCGACGAGCAGTACTTC.

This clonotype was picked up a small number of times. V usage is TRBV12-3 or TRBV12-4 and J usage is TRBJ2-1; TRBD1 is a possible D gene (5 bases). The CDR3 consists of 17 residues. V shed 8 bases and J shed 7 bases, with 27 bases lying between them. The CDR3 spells CASALGSGRLVWNEQFF. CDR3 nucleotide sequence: TGTGCCAGCGCCCTCGGGTCAGGGCGATTGGTATGGAATGAGCAGTTCTTC.

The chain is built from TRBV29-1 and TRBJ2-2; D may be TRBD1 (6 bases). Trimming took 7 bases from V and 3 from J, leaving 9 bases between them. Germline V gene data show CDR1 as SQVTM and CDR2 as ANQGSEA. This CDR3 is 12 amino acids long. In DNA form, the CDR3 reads TGCAGCGGCCGGACAGACACCGGGGAGCTGTTTTTT. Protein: CSGRTDTGELFF.

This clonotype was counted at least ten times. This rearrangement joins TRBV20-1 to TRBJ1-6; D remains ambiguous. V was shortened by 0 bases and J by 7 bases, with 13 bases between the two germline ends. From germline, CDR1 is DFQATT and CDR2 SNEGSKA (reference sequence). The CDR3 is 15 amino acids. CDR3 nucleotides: TGCAGTGCTAGAGATCGCGGGAATCGGAATTCACCCCTCCACTTT. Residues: CSARDRGNRNSPLHF.

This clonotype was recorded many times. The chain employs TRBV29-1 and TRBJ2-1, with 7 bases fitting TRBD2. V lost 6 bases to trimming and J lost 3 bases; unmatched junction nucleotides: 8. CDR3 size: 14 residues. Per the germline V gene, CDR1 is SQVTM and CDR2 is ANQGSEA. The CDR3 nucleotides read TGCAGCGTACCCCCTGGGACTAACTACAATGAGCAGTTCTTC. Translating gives CSVPPGTNYNEQFF.

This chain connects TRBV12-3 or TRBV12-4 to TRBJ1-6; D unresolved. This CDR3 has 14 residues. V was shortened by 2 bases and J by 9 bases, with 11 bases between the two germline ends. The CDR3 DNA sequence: TGTGCCAGCAGTTTATCTTCAAGCGGTTCACCCCTCCACTTT. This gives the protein CASSLSSSGSPLHF.

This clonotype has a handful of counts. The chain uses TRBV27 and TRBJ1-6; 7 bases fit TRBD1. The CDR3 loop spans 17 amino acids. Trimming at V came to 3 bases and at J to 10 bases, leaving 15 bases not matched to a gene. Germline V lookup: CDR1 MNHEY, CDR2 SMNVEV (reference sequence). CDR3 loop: CASSLYRGQPGISPLHF. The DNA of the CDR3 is TGTGCCAGCAGTTTGTACAGGGGCCAACCGGGGATCTCACCCCTCCACTTT.

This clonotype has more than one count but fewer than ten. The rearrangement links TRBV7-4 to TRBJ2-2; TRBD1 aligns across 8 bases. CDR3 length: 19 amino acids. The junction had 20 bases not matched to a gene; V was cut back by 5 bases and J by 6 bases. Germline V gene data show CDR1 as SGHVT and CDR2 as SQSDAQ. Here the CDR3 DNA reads TGTGCCAGCAGCGCCGCGCAGGGGGCAAATGGAAGGCCGCCCGGGGAGCTGTTTTTT. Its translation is CASSAAQGANGRPPGELFF.

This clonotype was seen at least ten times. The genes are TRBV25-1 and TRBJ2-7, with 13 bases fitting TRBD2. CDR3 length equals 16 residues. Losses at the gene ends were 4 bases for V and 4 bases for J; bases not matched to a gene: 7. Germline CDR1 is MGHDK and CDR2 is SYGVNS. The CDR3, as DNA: TGTGCCAGCAGTGCCCCCCGACTAGCGGGAGGTTACGAGCAGTACTTC. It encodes CASSAPRLAGGYEQYF.

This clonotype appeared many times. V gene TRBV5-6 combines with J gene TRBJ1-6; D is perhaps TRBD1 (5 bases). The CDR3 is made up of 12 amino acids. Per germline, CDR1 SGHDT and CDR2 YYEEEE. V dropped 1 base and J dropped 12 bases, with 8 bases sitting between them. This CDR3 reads CASSLLTGPLHF. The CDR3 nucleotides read TGTGCCAGCAGCTTGTTAACAGGACCCCTCCACTTT.

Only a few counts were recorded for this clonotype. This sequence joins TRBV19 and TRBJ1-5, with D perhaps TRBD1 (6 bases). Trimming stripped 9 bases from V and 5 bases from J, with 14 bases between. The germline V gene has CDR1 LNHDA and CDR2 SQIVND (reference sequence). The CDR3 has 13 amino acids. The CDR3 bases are TGTGCCAGCCATTCCAGGGGATATCAGCCCCAGCATTTT. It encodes CASHSRGYQPQHF.

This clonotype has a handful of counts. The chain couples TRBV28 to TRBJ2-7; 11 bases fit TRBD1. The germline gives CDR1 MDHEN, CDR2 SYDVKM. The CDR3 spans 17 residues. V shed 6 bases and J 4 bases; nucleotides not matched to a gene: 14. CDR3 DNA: TGTGCCAGCAGCTTACGTGTGGGGACAGGGGGAGGATACGAGCAGTACTTC. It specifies CASSLRVGTGGGYEQYF.

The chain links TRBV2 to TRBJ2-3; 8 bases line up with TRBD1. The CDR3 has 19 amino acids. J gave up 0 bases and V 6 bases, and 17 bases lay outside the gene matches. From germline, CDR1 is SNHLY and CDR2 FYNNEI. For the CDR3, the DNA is TGTGCCAGCAGGCTGACGAGGGGACAGGTGGGCAGTAGCACAGATACGCAGTATTTT. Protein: CASRLTRGQVGSSTDTQYF.

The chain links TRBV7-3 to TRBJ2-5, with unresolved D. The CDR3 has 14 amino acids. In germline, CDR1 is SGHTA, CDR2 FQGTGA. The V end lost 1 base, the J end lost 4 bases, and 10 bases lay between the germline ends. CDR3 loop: CASSLNGRLETQYF. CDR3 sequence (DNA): TGTGCCAGCAGCTTAAATGGCCGTCTAGAGACCCAGTACTTC.

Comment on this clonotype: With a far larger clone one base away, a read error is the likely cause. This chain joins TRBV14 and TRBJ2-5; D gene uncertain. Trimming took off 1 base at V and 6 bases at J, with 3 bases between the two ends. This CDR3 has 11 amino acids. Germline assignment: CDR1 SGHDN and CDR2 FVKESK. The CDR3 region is CASSQGKTQYF. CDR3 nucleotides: TGTGCCAGCAGCCAAGGCAAGACCCAGTACTTC.

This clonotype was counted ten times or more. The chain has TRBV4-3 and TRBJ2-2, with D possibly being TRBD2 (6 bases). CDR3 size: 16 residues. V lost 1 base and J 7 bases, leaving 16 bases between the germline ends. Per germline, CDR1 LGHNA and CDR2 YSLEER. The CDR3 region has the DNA TGCGCCAGCAGCCAAGTGGGACTTCAATCCAGCGGGGAGCTGTTTTTT. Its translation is CASSQVGLQSSGELFF.

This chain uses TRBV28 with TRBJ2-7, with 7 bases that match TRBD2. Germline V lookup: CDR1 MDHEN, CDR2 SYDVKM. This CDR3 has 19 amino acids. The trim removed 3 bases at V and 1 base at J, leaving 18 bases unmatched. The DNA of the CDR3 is TGTGCCAGCAGTTTCCTCCTAAGGCTAGCGGAGAAACTATCCTACGAGCAGTACTTC. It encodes CASSFLLRLAEKLSYEQYF.

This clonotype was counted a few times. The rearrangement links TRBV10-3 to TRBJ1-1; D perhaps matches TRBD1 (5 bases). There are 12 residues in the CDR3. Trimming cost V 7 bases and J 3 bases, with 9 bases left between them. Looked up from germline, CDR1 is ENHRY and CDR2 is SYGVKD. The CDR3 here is CAIKGGDTEAFF. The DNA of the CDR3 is TGTGCCATCAAGGGAGGGGACACTGAAGCTTTCTTT.

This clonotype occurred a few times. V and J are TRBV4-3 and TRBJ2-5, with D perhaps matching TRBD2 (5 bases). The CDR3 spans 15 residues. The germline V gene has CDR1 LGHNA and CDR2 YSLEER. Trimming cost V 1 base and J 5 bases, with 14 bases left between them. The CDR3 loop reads CASSQGVGAVETQYF. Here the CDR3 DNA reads TGCGCCAGCAGCCAAGGAGTAGGAGCGGTTGAGACCCAGTACTTC.

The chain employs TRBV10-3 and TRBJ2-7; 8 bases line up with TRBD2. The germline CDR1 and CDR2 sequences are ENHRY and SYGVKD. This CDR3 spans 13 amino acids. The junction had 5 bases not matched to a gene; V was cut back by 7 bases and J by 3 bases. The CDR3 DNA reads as TGTGCCATCAAGGGTACTAGCGGCTACGAGCAGTACTTC. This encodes CAIKGTSGYEQYF.

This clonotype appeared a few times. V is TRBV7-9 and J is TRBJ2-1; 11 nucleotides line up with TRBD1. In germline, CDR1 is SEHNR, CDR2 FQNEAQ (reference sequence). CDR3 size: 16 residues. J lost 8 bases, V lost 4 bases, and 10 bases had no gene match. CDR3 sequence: CASSSTPGTGGDEQFF. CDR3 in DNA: TGTGCCAGCAGCTCTACTCCCGGGACAGGGGGAGATGAGCAGTTCTTC.

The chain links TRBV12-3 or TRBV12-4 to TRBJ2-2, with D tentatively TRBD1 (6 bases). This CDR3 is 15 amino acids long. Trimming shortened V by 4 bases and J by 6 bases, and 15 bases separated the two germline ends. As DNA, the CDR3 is TGTGCCAGCAGTTCTCAGGGGTATAGCGCCGGGGAGCTGTTTTTT. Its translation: CASSSQGYSAGELFF.